Listed below are T cell receptor beta chains from one sample, sequenced in a study of blood T cells in healthy people across ages. TCRdb used MiXCR to reprocess the 5' RACE reads, holding one entry per CDR3 protein. The table records approximately 400,000 distinct CDR3 sequences, about 55% of them present only once. Sequencing input: blood. These receptors all stem from a man in his sixties in good health. Each CDR3 is given with its conserved first and last residue. The order of the fields is J gene, clone size, D gene, V gene, CDR3 DNA, CDR3 protein. A D gene is named only where the DNA matches it firmly. Clone size, where shown, is once, few, many, or a class for clones that have expanded.

>TRBJ1-2|few|-|TRBV10-3
TGTGCCATCAGTGAGTCATTCGCCAGGACCTATGGCTACACCTTC
CAISESFARTYGYTF
>TRBJ1-2|-|-|TRBV29-1
TGCAGCGTTGAAGATCGGCCACAAAACTATGGCTACACCTTC
CSVEDRPQNYGYTF
>TRBJ2-1|-|TRBD2|TRBV3-1
TGTGCCAGCAGCCCCTCGGGGGGGCCCCTGGGTGAGCAGTTCTTC
CASSPSGGPLGEQFF
>TRBJ1-1|-|-|TRBV20-1
TGCAGTCCAATACAACAGGGAAGAACTGAAGCTTTCTTT
CSPIQQGRTEAFF
>TRBJ2-7|-|-|TRBV28
TGTGCCAGCGCGCAGGGGACAATCGGGTACGAGCAGTACTTC
CASAQGTIGYEQYF
>TRBJ2-7|-|-|TRBV12-3/TRBV12-4
TGTGCCAGCAGTTTTCGTCGCGCTTCCTACAATGAGCAGTACTTC
CASSFRRASYNEQYF
>TRBJ2-1|-|TRBD1|TRBV7-9
TGTGCCAGCAGCTTGCCCACAGGGGGCATGGACTATGAGCAGTTCTTC
CASSLPTGGMDYEQFF
>TRBJ2-3|-|TRBD2|TRBV6-2/TRBV6-3
TGTGCCAGCAGTTACAAGGGACTAGCCACAGATACGCAGTATTTT
CASSYKGLATDTQYF
>TRBJ2-3|-|-|TRBV7-2
TGTGCCAGCTCGGGTACGGGGAACACAGATACGCAGTATTTT
CASSGTGNTDTQYF
>TRBJ1-2|-|TRBD1|TRBV7-9
TGTGCCAGCAGCTTGGTGACAGGGGGTAACTATGGCTACACCTTC
CASSLVTGGNYGYTF
>TRBJ2-3|-|-|TRBV5-1
TGCGCCAGCAGCAACACAGATATGCAGTATTTT
CASSNTDMQYF
>TRBJ2-3|-|-|TRBV28
TGTGCCAGCAGTCGCGCCCTTTCTTATCCTAGCACAGATACGCAGTATTTT
CASSRALSYPSTDTQYF
>TRBJ1-1|few|TRBD1|TRBV12-3/TRBV12-4
TGTGCCAGCACTTGGCAGGGGGCGGACACTGAAGCTTTCTTT
CASTWQGADTEAFF
>TRBJ2-7|-|TRBD2|TRBV12-3/TRBV12-4
TGTGCCAGCAGGGTTAGCGGGGAGGGCCCCGAGCAGTACTTC
CASRVSGEGPEQYF
>TRBJ2-1|many|-|TRBV7-2
TGTGCCAGCAGCTTACAGGAGTCCAAGCAGTTCTTC
CASSLQESKQFF
>TRBJ2-5|few|TRBD2|TRBV29-1
TGCAGCGTTGAAAATAGCGGGAGGGCCTGGGGAGAGACCCAGTACTTC
CSVENSGRAWGETQYF
>TRBJ2-5|few|TRBD2|TRBV12-3/TRBV12-4
TGTGCCAGCACACTAGCGGGAGGTGGAGAGACCCAGTACTTC
CASTLAGGGETQYF
>TRBJ1-2|many|-|TRBV7-9
TGTGCCAGCAGCTTAGCGACGTATGGCTACACCTTC
CASSLATYGYTF